Listed below are T cell receptor beta chains from one sample, sequenced in a study of naive and memory T cell subsets. TCRdb reprocessed the UMI-ligation and nested PCR reads via MiXCR and lists one record per CDR3 protein. This repertoire shows around 160,000 distinct CDR3 sequences, 22% found once; its top ten account for 0.085% to 0.11%. Source material: naive CD4+ T cells from blood. The receptors here all came from a human donor in good health. CDR3s include the opening cysteine and the closing phenylalanine or tryptophan. A D gene is named only where the DNA matches it firmly. The size of a clone is reported for some rows only, either as once, few or many, or as a class for expanded clones.

clone size,J gene,D gene,V gene,CDR3 protein,CDR3 DNA
NA,TRBJ2-7,NA,TRBV27,CASSPGAESLREQYF,TGTGCCAGCAGCCCTGGAGCGGAAAGTCTACGCGAGCAGTACTTC
few,TRBJ1-5,NA,TRBV5-1,CASSLVVGDAPQHF,TGCGCCAGCAGCTTGGTCGTGGGGGACGCGCCCCAGCATTTT
few,TRBJ2-1,TRBD2,TRBV7-6,CASSLAHVTSGSREFF,TGTGCCAGCAGCTTAGCGCACGTGACTAGCGGGAGTAGGGAGTTCTTC
NA,TRBJ2-1,NA,TRBV9,CASSPEGVGLTGSEQFF,TGTGCCAGCAGCCCTGAGGGCGTCGGTTTAACGGGGAGTGAGCAGTTCTTC
few,TRBJ1-1,TRBD1,TRBV30,CAWRSGTVTFEAFF,TGTGCCTGGAGATCAGGGACAGTAACATTTGAAGCTTTCTTT
NA,TRBJ2-5,NA,TRBV6-5,CASSSAGRTETQYF,TGTGCCAGCAGTTCTGCGGGACGCACCGAGACCCAGTACTTC
few,TRBJ2-1,TRBD2,TRBV24-1,CATSRGTSGRANEQFF,TGTGCCACCAGTCGCGGGACTAGCGGGAGGGCGAATGAGCAGTTCTTC
few,TRBJ2-3,NA,TRBV9,CASNRGGTQPPTDTQYF,TGTGCCAGCAACAGAGGGGGGACCCAGCCCCCCACAGATACGCAGTATTTT
NA,TRBJ1-5,NA,TRBV27,CASSLNGGPQHF,TGTGCCAGCAGTCTGAACGGGGGGCCCCAGCATTTT
NA,TRBJ2-6,NA,TRBV6-1,CASSGNSGANVLTF,TGTGCCAGCAGTGGTAACTCTGGGGCCAACGTCCTGACTTTC
few,TRBJ2-7,NA,TRBV6-2/TRBV6-3,CASKNDRTSYEQYF,TGTGCCAGCAAGAACGACAGGACCTCCTACGAGCAGTACTTC
few,TRBJ2-7,NA,TRBV28,CASSWDSYEQYF,TGTGCCAGCAGTTGGGACTCCTACGAGCAGTACTTC
many,TRBJ2-2,TRBD2,TRBV6-1,CASSSLAGLNTGELFF,TGTGCCAGCAGTAGCCTAGCGGGGTTAAACACCGGGGAGCTGTTTTTT
NA,TRBJ2-1,NA,TRBV25-1,CASSGPANNEQFF,TGTGCCAGCAGTGGTCCGGCTAACAATGAGCAGTTCTTC
NA,TRBJ2-1,TRBD2,TRBV5-1,CASSLVGGMNEQFF,TGCGCCAGCAGCTTGGTGGGAGGGATGAATGAGCAGTTCTTC
few,TRBJ1-5,NA,TRBV6-6,CASSYSEGTSQPQHF,TGTGCCAGCAGTTACTCTGAGGGTACTAGTCAGCCCCAGCATTTT
NA,TRBJ2-3,NA,TRBV20-1,CSARGPHTDTQYF,TGCAGTGCTAGAGGGCCTCACACAGATACGCAGTATTTT
NA,TRBJ2-7,NA,TRBV28,CASSPRPPGSYEQYF,TGTGCCAGCAGCCCCCGTCCCCCCGGGTCCTACGAGCAGTACTTC
NA,TRBJ2-1,NA,TRBV5-1,CASSLMQGDEQFF,TGCGCCAGCAGCTTGATGCAGGGCGATGAGCAGTTCTTC
many,TRBJ2-2,TRBD1,TRBV18,CASSPIDRDTGELFF,TGTGCCAGCTCACCAATCGACAGGGACACCGGGGAGCTGTTTTTT
few,TRBJ1-4,TRBD1,TRBV4-1,CASSQGQGANEKLFF,TGCGCCAGCAGCCAAGGTCAGGGGGCGAATGAAAAACTGTTTTTT
NA,TRBJ2-7,NA,TRBV18,CATAGPMTSYEQYF,TGTGCCACGGCGGGGCCTATGACCTCCTACGAGCAGTACTTC
NA,TRBJ2-7,TRBD1,TRBV28,CASSAHTGQGGDEQYF,TGTGCCAGCAGTGCGCACACGGGACAGGGTGGGGACGAGCAGTACTTC
many,TRBJ2-4,NA,TRBV29-1,CSVVGVLRAKNIQYF,TGCAGCGTTGTAGGAGTTTTACGGGCCAAAAACATTCAGTACTTC
NA,TRBJ2-3,TRBD1,TRBV12-3/TRBV12-4,CASSPGQRSSDTQYF,TGTGCCAGCAGTCCGGGACAGAGGAGTTCAGATACGCAGTATTTT
NA,TRBJ2-7,NA,TRBV5-4,CASSLNRVSHEQYF,TGTGCCAGCAGCCTAAACAGGGTTTCCCACGAGCAGTACTTC
NA,TRBJ2-1,TRBD1,TRBV12-3/TRBV12-4,CASSSLQGLPKADEQFF,TGTGCCAGCAGTTCCCTACAGGGGCTACCAAAGGCGGATGAGCAGTTCTTC
NA,TRBJ2-1,NA,TRBV30,CAWRGDPTNEQFF,TGTGCCTGGAGGGGGGACCCGACGAATGAGCAGTTCTTC
NA,TRBJ1-1,TRBD1,TRBV3-1,CASSQAGGNTEAFF,TGTGCCAGCAGCCAAGCAGGGGGGAACACTGAAGCTTTCTTT
NA,TRBJ1-4,NA,TRBV28,CASRRMNEKLFF,TGTGCCAGCAGACGAATGAATGAAAAACTGTTTTTT
NA,TRBJ1-1,NA,TRBV5-1,CASSVNTGNTEAFF,TGCGCCAGCAGCGTTAATACGGGGAACACTGAAGCTTTCTTT
NA,TRBJ1-1,TRBD1,TRBV6-6,CASRSGTGGMNTEAFF,TGTGCCAGCAGGTCCGGGACAGGGGGCATGAACACTGAAGCTTTCTTT